The 31 T cell receptor beta chains reported below all come from one sample, sequenced in a study of T cell responses to AZD1222 COVID-19 vaccine. Method: immunoSEQ multiplex PCR; TCRdb's copy keeps in-frame clones and lacks some. Seen here are around 120,000 clones, around 94% observed once, and the top ten hold more than 2%. The sequencing here drew on peripheral blood, taken on day 0 of AZD1222 vaccination. The receptors were gathered from an adult in good health.

The CDR3 region is CASSRGLISYEQYF. CDR3 sequence (DNA): TGTGCCAGCAGTCGAGGACTCATCTCCTACGAGCAGTACTTC. The rearrangement joins TRBV27 to TRBJ2-7, with D possibly TRBD2 on 5 matching bases. This CDR3 region has 14 residues. With 5 bases removed from V and 0 bases from J, the gap between germline ends came to 11 bases. Germline loops: CDR1 MNHEY, CDR2 SMNVEV (reference sequence).

The chain couples TRBV7-3 to TRBJ1-1; D unresolved. Germline V gives CDR1 SGHTA, CDR2 FQGTGA. The CDR3 has 19 amino acids. V was pared by 4 bases and J by 4 bases, with 28 bases between. As DNA, the CDR3 is TGTGCCAGCAGCTCACCCAAACCCGGTCGGACGGCGGAGGCCACTGAAGCTTTCTTT. Amino acid sequence: CASSSPKPGRTAEATEAFF.

The CDR3 sequence is CATSASRGRETQYF. The DNA of the CDR3 is TGTGCCACCAGTGCTAGTCGCGGGAGGGAGACCCAGTACTTC. The chain is built from TRBV24-1 and TRBJ2-5, with 8 bases that match TRBD2. The germline gives CDR1 KGHDR, CDR2 SFDVKD. The CDR3 consists of 14 residues. With 5 bases clipped from V and 5 bases from J, the junction kept 6 bases outside the gene matches.

V is TRBV7-9 and J is TRBJ2-1, with TRBD2 matching over 12 bases. J was trimmed by 0 bases and V by 0 bases; bases with no gene match: 6. CDR3 length equals 19 residues. Germline CDR1 and CDR2: SEHNR and FQNEAQ (reference sequence). In DNA form, the CDR3 reads TGTGCCAGCAGCTTAGCGGGGACTAGCGGGTGGAGCTCCTACAATGAGCAGTTCTTC. Its translation is CASSLAGTSGWSSYNEQFF.

This chain connects TRBV9 to TRBJ2-2; D unresolved. V shed 4 bases and J shed 3 bases, with 4 bases lying between them. This CDR3 region has 12 residues. CDR1 and CDR2 (germline): SGDLS, YYNGEE. CDR3 region: CASSLDTGELFF. DNA of the CDR3: TGTGCCAGCAGCCTTGACACCGGGGAGCTGTTTTTT.

The count of this clone is one. The genes are TRBV5-1 and TRBJ1-4, with unresolved D. Between the trimmed V and J ends, which lost 0 bases and 5 bases, there was a span of 8 bases. CDR3 length: 14 residues. CDR1 SGHRS and CDR2 YFSETQ come from the germline V gene. This CDR3 reads CASSLASGNEKLFF. CDR3 nucleotides: TGCGCCAGCAGCTTGGCCTCGGGGAATGAAAAACTGTTTTTT. Drawing the rest from reference TRBV5-1 and TRBJ1-4, the complete variable domain is KAGVTQTPRYLIKTRGQQVTLSCSPISGHRSVSWYQQTPGQGLQFLFEYFSETQRNKGNFPGRFSGRQFSNSRSEMNVSTLELGDSALYLCASSLASGNEKLFFGSGTQLSVL.

The J gene is TRBJ1-2, the V gene TRBV6-6; 7 bases map to TRBD1. Germline lookup yields CDR1 MNHNY and CDR2 SVGAGI (reference sequence). The ends lost 0 bases at V and 0 bases at J; junction bases unmatched: 4. There are 16 residues in the CDR3. In nucleotides, the CDR3 is TGTGCCAGCAGTTACTCCCGGACAGGCTCTAACTATGGCTACACCTTC. Translating it yields CASSYSRTGSNYGYTF.

The chain recombines TRBV2 with TRBJ2-2; D gene unclear. The CDR3 contains 13 residues. Trimming removed 5 bases from V and 8 bases from J, with 12 bases in between. CDR1 and CDR2 (germline): SNHLY, FYNNEI. The CDR3 DNA reads TGTGCCAGCAGTTCTCGATGGGGAGGGGAGCTGTTTTTT. Its protein is CASSSRWGGELFF.

This clone has a single count. The chain links TRBV29-1 to TRBJ1-1, with TRBD1 identical over 8 bases. Germline CDR1 and CDR2: SQVTM and ANQGSEA. V was pared by 5 bases and J by 3 bases, with 2 bases of the junction left unmatched. The CDR3 covers 12 residues. The CDR3 here is CSVKDRDTEAFF. The CDR3 nucleotides are TGCAGCGTTAAGGACAGGGACACTGAAGCTTTCTTT. Complete variable domain (other parts from reference TRBV29-1 and TRBJ1-1): SAVISQKPSRDICQRGTSLTIQCQVDSQVTMMFWYRQQPGQSLTLIATANQGSEATYESGFVIDKFPISRPNLTFSTLTVSNMSPEDSSIYLCSVKDRDTEAFFGQGTRLTVV.

This rearrangement joins TRBV20-1 to TRBJ1-2; D is undetermined. Looked up from germline, CDR1 is DFQATT and CDR2 is SNEGSKA (reference sequence). There are 11 residues in the CDR3. V lost 3 bases, J lost 2 bases, and 4 bases lay in between. CDR3 in DNA: TGCAGTGCTAGCCAGAACTATGGCTACACCTTC. This sequence encodes CSASQNYGYTF.

V gene TRBV7-3 combines with J gene TRBJ2-1; 13 bases line up with TRBD2. Trimming cost V 2 bases and J 12 bases; bases outside gene matches: 4. Germline V gives CDR1 SGHTA, CDR2 FQGTGA. The CDR3 is 14 residues long. The CDR3 nucleotides read TGTGCCAGCAGCTTATCTGGACTAGCGGGAGTGCAGTTCTTC. This codes for CASSLSGLAGVQFF.

The table lists this clone with a few counts. The chain has TRBV19 and TRBJ1-5; a weak D match, TRBD1 (5 bases). Germline lookup yields CDR1 LNHDA and CDR2 SQIVND (reference sequence). The CDR3 sequence is 17 residues long. Trimming removed 2 bases from V and 0 bases from J, with 14 bases in between. The CDR3 is CASSIQGAAYSNQPQHF. DNA for the CDR3: TGTGCCAGTAGTATACAGGGTGCGGCGTATAGCAATCAGCCCCAGCATTTT.

This chain's CDR3 is CASSRGLGNTIYF. The CDR3 DNA reads as TGTGCCAGTAGTAGGGGACTGGGAAACACCATATATTTT. The chain carries TRBV19 and TRBJ1-3; D may be TRBD1 (5 bases). Trimming removed 4 bases from V and 4 bases from J, with 8 bases in between. The CDR3 extends over 13 amino acids. Germline lookup yields CDR1 LNHDA and CDR2 SQIVND (reference sequence).

The V call is TRBV28, the J call TRBJ2-6; D is unresolved. This CDR3 comprises 14 residues. Looked up from germline, CDR1 is MDHEN and CDR2 is SYDVKM. Trimming left V 6 bases short and J 0 bases short, with 6 bases between. The DNA for the CDR3 is TGTGCCAGCAGATTAGGCTCTGGGGCCAACGTCCTGACTTTC. Protein: CASRLGSGANVLTF.

The chain employs TRBV4-1 and TRBJ2-3; D is undetermined. The CDR3 is made up of 13 amino acids. V lost 1 base and J lost 6, with 8 bases in between. Germline V gene lookup returns CDR1 MGHRA and CDR2 YSYEKL. The CDR3 nucleotides are TGCGCCAGCAGCCAAGTTGGGCTGGATACGCAGTATTTT. Protein sequence: CASSQVGLDTQYF.

The chain carries TRBV6-5 and TRBJ1-5; no clear D gene. The V end was cut by 4 bases, the J end by 2 bases, with 9 bases between. This CDR3 has 14 residues. Per germline, CDR1 MNHEY and CDR2 SVGAGI. In nucleotides, the CDR3 is TGTGCCAGCAGTTCAGAAATGGGCAATCAGCCCCAGCATTTT. Translated: CASSSEMGNQPQHF.

CDR3 region: CASSPIGDTEAFF. The CDR3 DNA follows: TGTGCCAGCAGCCCGATTGGGGACACTGAAGCTTTCTTT. The J gene is TRBJ1-1, the V gene TRBV3-1 (or the pseudogene TRBV3-2); D remains ambiguous. V lost 4 bases, J lost 3 bases, and 9 bases lay in between. The CDR3 sequence is 13 residues long. The germline gives CDR1 LGHDT, CDR2 YNNKEL (reference sequence).

The chain carries TRBV19 and TRBJ1-3; a weak D match, TRBD1 (6 bases). The germline gives CDR1 LNHDA, CDR2 SQIVND (reference sequence). V was shortened by 2 bases and J by 0 bases, with 20 bases between the two germline ends. This CDR3 comprises 19 residues. The CDR3 nucleotides read TGTGCCAGTAGTATACCCTGGGACATATTAAAACCCTCTGGAAACACCATATATTTT. It yields the protein CASSIPWDILKPSGNTIYF.

V gene TRBV27 combines with J gene TRBJ1-4; 9 bases fit TRBD1. CDR3 length: 15 amino acids. Germline CDR1 reads MNHEY; CDR2 reads SMNVEV (reference sequence). The V gene end was trimmed by 4 bases and the J gene end by 7 bases; junction bases not matched to a gene: 7. The CDR3 reads CASSSTGGGGEKLFF. The CDR3, as DNA: TGTGCCAGCAGTTCGACAGGGGGAGGGGGTGAAAAACTGTTTTTT.

This clone was picked up one time. The chain couples TRBV27 to TRBJ2-7; TRBD1 matches at 8 bases. The V gene's germline CDR1 is MNHEY and CDR2 SMNVEV (reference sequence). The CDR3 runs to 13 residues. V trimming: 5 bases; J trimming: 6 bases; junction bases outside the gene matches: 6. The CDR3 bases are TGTGCCAGCAGTATACTAGACAGGGGCGAGCAGTACTTC. Protein: CASSILDRGEQYF.

The CDR3 is CASSEARNSNEKLFF. The CDR3, as DNA: TGTGCCAGCAGTGAAGCAAGAAATTCTAATGAAAAACTGTTTTTT. This chain links TRBV2 with TRBJ1-4; D gene ambiguous. The length of the CDR3 is 15 residues. The V gene lost 0 bases and the J gene lost 3 bases, with 8 bases spanning the gap. Germline values: CDR1 SNHLY, CDR2 FYNNEI.

In this sample, this clone turned up once. The chain uses TRBV5-5 and TRBJ2-5; D not certain. Germline CDR1 is SGHKS and CDR2 is YYEKEE (reference sequence). V dropped 1 base and J dropped 5 bases, with 21 bases sitting between them. The length of the CDR3 is 17 residues. The DNA of the CDR3 is TGTGCCAGCAGCTTGATTTCGTCCATCCAGTTCGGGGAGACCCAGTACTTC. This sequence encodes CASSLISSIQFGETQYF.

The chain joins TRBV20-1 to TRBJ1-2; D is undetermined. The V end lost 5 bases, the J end lost 6 bases, and 10 bases lay between the germline ends. The CDR3 is 11 amino acids. Germline loops: CDR1 DFQATT, CDR2 SNEGSKA (reference sequence). The CDR3 coding sequence is TGCAGTGCTTCCCGGGATCATGGCTACACCTTC. Its translation: CSASRDHGYTF.

This clone was counted a single time. V usage is TRBV9 and J usage is TRBJ2-5; D unclear. The CDR3 loop spans 14 amino acids. Germline loops: CDR1 SGDLS, CDR2 YYNGEE. V was trimmed by 1 base and J by 7 bases, leaving 14 bases between them. As DNA, the CDR3 is TGTGCCAGCAGCGTATTAACTGCTGGCGGGACCCAGTACTTC. Translating it yields CASSVLTAGGTQYF.

The V call is TRBV19, the J call TRBJ2-4; weak D call: TRBD1 (6 bases). Germline V lookup: CDR1 LNHDA, CDR2 SQIVND (reference sequence). The V and J ends lost 2 bases and 10 bases respectively, with 12 bases between them. CDR3 length: 13 residues. CDR3 protein: CASSIQGQGIQYF. The CDR3 DNA follows: TGTGCCAGTAGTATACAGGGTCAGGGGATTCAGTACTTC. The entire variable domain, with the rest obtained from reference TRBV19 and TRBJ2-4, is as follows: DGGITQSPKYLFRKEGQNVTLSCEQNLNHDAMYWYRQDPGQGLRLIYYSQIVNDFQKGDIAEGYSVSREKKESFPLTVTSAQKNPTAFYLCASSIQGQGIQYFGAGTRLSVL.

The J gene is TRBJ1-2, the V gene TRBV9, with D possibly TRBD1 on 5 matching bases. The CDR3 runs to 15 residues. V lost 3 bases, J lost 4 bases, and 16 bases lay in between. Germline-derived CDR1 and CDR2 are SGDLS and YYNGEE. CDR3 DNA: TGTGCCAGCAGCGAACGGGACCCCTGGCCCTATGGCTACACCTTC. This sequence encodes CASSERDPWPYGYTF.

The chain is built from TRBV7-9 and TRBJ1-4; D ambiguous. The V gene lost 1 base and the J gene lost 7 bases, with 10 bases spanning the gap. CDR1 is SEHNR and CDR2 is FQNEAQ in the germline V gene (reference sequence). The CDR3 runs to 14 residues. Here the CDR3 reads CASSLEVAVEKLFF. The CDR3 DNA reads as TGTGCCAGCAGCTTAGAGGTCGCAGTTGAAAAACTGTTTTTT.

The J gene is TRBJ1-2, the V gene TRBV5-6, with D perhaps matching TRBD1 (5 bases). Between the trimmed V and J ends, which lost 4 bases and 3 bases, there was a span of 19 bases. The germline CDR1 and CDR2 sequences are SGHDT and YYEEEE. This CDR3 contains 16 residues. In nucleotides, the CDR3 is TGTGCCAGCAGCCTCAGGGTAAGGGGTTTCGACTATGGCTACACCTTC. Translated: CASSLRVRGFDYGYTF.

The chain couples TRBV11-3 to TRBJ1-3; D may be TRBD1 (5 bases). The CDR3 totals 15 residues. Germline V gives CDR1 SGHNT, CDR2 YENEEA. V was pared by 0 bases and J by 4 bases, with 10 bases between. The CDR3 DNA is TGTGCCAGCAGCTTAGATCTGGCAGGGGGAAACACCATATATTTT. This codes for CASSLDLAGGNTIYF. The complete variable domain, with remaining parts taken from reference TRBV11-3 and TRBJ1-3, reads EAGVVQSPRYKIIEKKQPVAFWCNPISGHNTLYWYLQNLGQGPELLIRYENEEAVDDSQLPKDRFSAERLKGVDSTLKIQPAELGDSAVYLCASSLDLAGGNTIYFGEGSWLTVV.

The chain combines TRBV15 with TRBJ1-1; D unclear. Germline CDR1 LNHNV, CDR2 YYDKDF (reference sequence). The CDR3 length is 15 residues. V lost 0 bases and J lost 4, with 12 bases in between. This CDR3 is CATSRDGEGITEAFF. DNA for the CDR3: TGTGCCACCAGCAGAGATGGAGAGGGAATCACTGAAGCTTTCTTT.

This chain uses TRBV19 with TRBJ1-1; 8 bases align to TRBD1. V was clipped by 5 bases and J by 3 bases; unmatched bases: 11. The CDR3 covers 16 residues. Germline CDR1 LNHDA, CDR2 SQIVND (reference sequence). In DNA form, the CDR3 reads TGTGCCAGTAGTCCCCGCCCAGGGGGCCTGGACACTGAAGCTTTCTTT. This codes for CASSPRPGGLDTEAFF. The full variable domain, with the rest looked up from reference TRBV19 and TRBJ1-1, is DGGITQSPKYLFRKEGQNVTLSCEQNLNHDAMYWYRQDPGQGLRLIYYSQIVNDFQKGDIAEGYSVSREKKESFPLTVTSAQKNPTAFYLCASSPRPGGLDTEAFFGQGTRLTVV.